A selection of T cell receptor beta chains follows, all from one sample in a study of shared T cell receptors in the human thymus. Sequencing used immunoSEQ multiplex PCR; TCRdb keeps in-frame clones, though not all of them. The data hold about 380,000 clones, with roughly 94% observed a single time. The specimen sequenced was thymocytes. These receptor sequences come from a human donor. Both conserved end residues are part of each CDR3. A D gene is named only where the DNA matches it firmly. Size is omitted from some rows. Given values are once, few, many or a class for expanded clones.

J	size	V	D	DNA	CDR3
TRBJ2-2	.	TRBV6-1	.	TGTGCCAGCAGTGAGAGTGACTCAAACACCGGGGAGCTGTTTTTT	CASSESDSNTGELFF
TRBJ2-7	.	TRBV28	.	TGTGCCAGCAGTTTATACGACCAACCCGAGCAGTACTTC	CASSLYDQPEQYF
TRBJ2-7	.	TRBV5-5	TRBD2	TGTGCCAGCAGTCTAGCGGGAGTAACATACGAGCAGTACTTC	CASSLAGVTYEQYF
TRBJ1-1	.	TRBV7-8	.	TGTGCCAGCAGCTTCGAACCCGGGAAGAGGAACACTGAAGCTTTCTTT	CASSFEPGKRNTEAFF
TRBJ1-1	once	TRBV28	.	TGTGCCAGCAGTTTATTAGGGGCCATGAACACTGAAGCTTTCTTT	CASSLLGAMNTEAFF
TRBJ1-4	.	TRBV14	TRBD1	TGTGCCAGCAGCCAAAATGACAGGGAGGGTGAAAAACTGTTTTTT	CASSQNDREGEKLFF
TRBJ2-3	.	TRBV10-2	TRBD2	TGCGCCAGCAAGGGGTTAGCGGGAGGCGATACGCAGTATTTT	CASKGLAGGDTQYF
TRBJ1-2	once	TRBV28	TRBD1	TGTGCCAGCAGGCCCCAGGGGGAGAACTATGGCTACACCTTC	CASRPQGENYGYTF
TRBJ2-7	.	TRBV19	.	TGTGCCAGTACCGAGGGACAACACTACGAGCAGTACTTC	CASTEGQHYEQYF
TRBJ2-5	.	TRBV7-3	TRBD2	TGTGCCAGCAGGCCGAAAGCGGGAGACTTAGAGACCCAGTACTTC	CASRPKAGDLETQYF
TRBJ1-5	.	TRBV28	.	TGTGCCAGCAGCCAAAACCGGCATTTAAGCAATCAGCCCCAGCATTTT	CASSQNRHLSNQPQHF
TRBJ2-3	once	TRBV27	.	TGTGCCAGCAGTTCGACGGGACCTAAAGATACGCAGTATTTT	CASSSTGPKDTQYF
TRBJ2-2	once	TRBV6-5	TRBD2	TGTGCCAGCAGTTACCACTCGGGAGGGAACACCGGGGAGCTGTTTTTT	CASSYHSGGNTGELFF
TRBJ2-3	.	TRBV5-1	.	TGCGCCAGCAGCTTGGACCAGGAGATAACTAGCACAGATACGCAGTATTTT	CASSLDQEITSTDTQYF
TRBJ2-7	.	TRBV4-1	.	TGCGCCAGCAGCCGCCAGGGGCTGGGCTCCTACGAGCAGTACTTC	CASSRQGLGSYEQYF
TRBJ2-7	.	TRBV25-1	TRBD1	TGTGCCAGCAGTGAATCAACCGGACAGGGAGTCGTATCCTACGAGCAGTACTTC	CASSESTGQGVVSYEQYF
TRBJ1-2	.	TRBV27	.	TGTGCCAGCAGTTTGGGCGGACACAACTATGGCTACACCTTC	CASSLGGHNYGYTF
TRBJ2-1	.	TRBV28	.	TGTGCCAGCAGTTCCTCCCGGAAGGTGAAACTCTACAATGAGCAGTTCTTC	CASSSSRKVKLYNEQFF
TRBJ2-5	.	TRBV18	TRBD1	TGTGCCAGCTCGAAAGGGACAGATACTAAAGAGACCCAGTACTTC	CASSKGTDTKETQYF
TRBJ1-1	.	TRBV29-1	TRBD1	TGCAGCGTTGAAAAAGACAGGGGGTTTTCGGAAAACACTGAAGCTTTCTTT	CSVEKDRGFSENTEAFF
TRBJ2-2	.	TRBV9	TRBD1	TGTGCCAGCAGCATACGACAGGGGACACCCCCTTTAGGCACCGGGGAGCTGTTTTTT	CASSIRQGTPPLGTGELFF
TRBJ2-7	.	TRBV7-9	TRBD1	TGTGCCAGCAGCTCGGACAGGGGCGGGCTGGAGCAGTACTTC	CASSSDRGGLEQYF
TRBJ1-5	.	TRBV19	.	TGTGCCAGTAGTATAGACAGGGATAGCAATCAGCCCCAGCATTTT	CASSIDRDSNQPQHF
TRBJ2-7	.	TRBV7-2	.	TGTGCCAGCAGCTTAGCGGGTCATGGCAGAACCTACGAGCAGTACTTC	CASSLAGHGRTYEQYF
TRBJ2-2	.	TRBV18	.	TGTGCCAGCTCACCAGGAGACGTGGAGCTGTTTTTT	CASSPGDVELFF
TRBJ2-1	.	TRBV11-2	TRBD1	TGTGCCAGCAGCTTTCCACCGGGACAGGGGTACAATGAGCAGTTCTTC	CASSFPPGQGYNEQFF
TRBJ2-1	.	TRBV18	.	TGTGCCAGCTCACCGCCTAGACTAGGGGACAATGAGCAGTTCTTC	CASSPPRLGDNEQFF
TRBJ1-5	.	TRBV15	TRBD1	TGTGCCACCAGCCTTGTCAGACAGGGGCCCTTCGCGGGGAGCAATCAGCCCCAGCATTTT	CATSLVRQGPFAGSNQPQHF
TRBJ1-1	.	TRBV10-3	.	TGTGCCATCAGTGCTGGGGCTGAAGCTTTCTTT	CAISAGAEAFF
TRBJ2-1	.	TRBV9	TRBD2	TGTGCCAGCAGCGTAGAGACAATTCTAGCGGGAGTCAGCAATGAGCAGTTCTTC	CASSVETILAGVSNEQFF
TRBJ1-4	.	TRBV29-1	TRBD1	TGCAGCGTTGAAGGGGACAGGGGTGAAAAACTGTTTTTT	CSVEGDRGEKLFF
TRBJ1-4	.	TRBV27	.	TGTGCCAGCAGAAAAAGCGGGGAAAAACTGTTTTTT	CASRKSGEKLFF
TRBJ1-1	.	TRBV10-1	.	TGCGCCAGCAGAGCGATATGCCGAAGGTCGTTTCGCACTGAAGCTTTCTTT	CASRAICRRSFRTEAFF
TRBJ2-7	.	TRBV19	.	TGTGCCAGTAGTATAGAACGGTTAGTAGGCTACGAGCAGTACTTC	CASSIERLVGYEQYF
TRBJ1-1	.	TRBV19	.	TGTGCCACCTTGGGGTTTGTGGGCACTGAAGCTTTCTTT	CATLGFVGTEAFF
TRBJ1-5	.	TRBV2	.	TGTGCCAGCAGTGAAGCGCTCAGGCCCCAGCATTTT	CASSEALRPQHF
TRBJ2-7	.	TRBV27	.	TGTGCCAGCAGTTTAAAGGAACGTGCTTACGAGCAGTACTTC	CASSLKERAYEQYF
TRBJ2-3	.	TRBV11-2	.	TGTGCCAGCAGCTCTGCAAGGGCCCCGGGTACGCAGTATTTT	CASSSARAPGTQYF
TRBJ1-4	once	TRBV25-1	.	TGTGCCAGCAGGGCGGGTGAATTAGGCGGGCTGTTTTTT	CASRAGELGGLFF
TRBJ1-2	once	TRBV4-3	TRBD1	TGCGCCAGCAGCCAGGCTGGACAGGGTGCTGGCTACACCTTC	CASSQAGQGAGYTF
TRBJ2-7	.	TRBV6-9	.	TGTGCCAGCAGTTGCAGGGGGGAATGCTACGAGCAGTACTTC	CASSCRGECYEQYF
TRBJ1-2	.	TRBV28	.	TGTGCCAGCACCGGATCCTCGAATGGCTACACCTTC	CASTGSSNGYTF
TRBJ2-2	.	TRBV6-1	TRBD2	TGTGCCAGCAGTTTAGCGGGAGCAGGGACCGGGGAGCTGTTTTTT	CASSLAGAGTGELFF
TRBJ2-3	.	TRBV4-2	TRBD2	TGTGCCAGCAGCCAAGTTTGGGGGGGTCTAGCGGTGTCTAGCACAGATACGCAGTATTTT	CASSQVWGGLAVSSTDTQYF